These 8 T cell receptor beta chains were sequenced from one sample in a study of cytomegalovirus exposure and HLA in healthy donors. The primer mix had 60 Vbeta and 13 Jbeta primers. The table came from immunoSEQ multiplex PCR; TCRdb's copy has only in-frame clones and leaves some out. This table has 150,000 or so clones, less than 90% appearing once. Sequencing was carried out using PBMCs. The source of these receptors is a woman between 50 and 59 years old in good health and CMV-seropositive.

The V gene is TRBV29-1, the J gene TRBJ1-2; D unclear. The germline V gene encodes CDR1 SQVTM and CDR2 ANQGSEA. V lost 4 bases and J 3 bases, leaving 12 bases between the germline ends. This CDR3 contains 13 residues. The CDR3 coding sequence is TGCAGCGTTGGACTAGGGAGATACTATGGCTACACCTTC. This encodes CSVGLGRYYGYTF.

The rearrangement links TRBV5-1 to TRBJ1-2, with 7 positions matching TRBD1. The V gene end was trimmed by 0 bases and the J gene end by 4 bases; junction bases not matched to a gene: 9. CDR1 is SGHRS and CDR2 is YFSETQ in the germline V gene. This CDR3 has 16 amino acids. The CDR3 DNA is TGCGCCAGCAGCTTGGGCCAGGGGGGTCGTGGCTATGGCTACACCTTC. It translates to CASSLGQGGRGYGYTF.

The rearrangement joins TRBV4-1 to TRBJ2-7; D ambiguous. This CDR3 has 15 residues. Between the trimmed V and J ends, which lost 0 bases and 2 bases, there was a span of 11 bases. Germline CDR1 reads MGHRA; CDR2 reads YSYEKL. The CDR3 sequence: CASSQDAGFTYEQYF. CDR3 bases: TGCGCCAGCAGCCAAGATGCCGGGTTCACCTACGAGCAGTACTTC.

The V and J genes are TRBV7-2 and TRBJ2-2, with D maybe TRBD1 (6 bases). CDR1 and CDR2 from the germline V gene are SGHTA and FQGNSA. V lost 5 bases and J lost 7, with 17 bases in between. The CDR3 contains 15 residues. The CDR3 nucleotides read TGTGCCAGCAGCCGAAGCGCAGGGGTTATCGGGGAGCTGTTTTTT. This gives the protein CASSRSAGVIGELFF.

The genes are TRBV2 and TRBJ1-2, with 9 bases identical to TRBD1. Unmatched junction bases numbered 8, after V lost 3 bases and J lost 6 bases. The CDR3 is made up of 15 amino acids. Germline lookup yields CDR1 SNHLY and CDR2 FYNNEI. The DNA of the CDR3 is TGTGCCAGCAGTGATTTAGGACAGGGGCGCCATGGCTACACCTTC. This translates into CASSDLGQGRHGYTF.

The rearrangement uses TRBV7-9 and TRBJ2-7, with 9 bases that match TRBD1. CDR3 size: 15 residues. Germline V gene data show CDR1 as SEHNR and CDR2 as FQNEAQ (reference sequence). The V and J ends lost 5 bases and 6 bases, in that order; junction bases with no gene match: 11. CDR3 sequence: CASSDGDRANLEQYF. Here the CDR3 DNA reads TGTGCCAGCAGCGACGGGGACAGGGCTAACCTCGAGCAGTACTTC.

Comments on this clone: One end of the junction is discordant with germline, which a read error may explain. The chain uses TRBV9 and TRBJ2-2; maybe TRBD2 (6 bases). This CDR3 is built from 15 residues. CDR1 is SGDLS, CDR2 YYNGEE, per germline. As DNA, the CDR3 is TGTGCCAGCAGCCCCCGTGATAGGACCACCGGGGGGCTGTTTTTT. Amino acids: CASSPRDRTTGGLFF.

The chain couples TRBV19 to TRBJ2-3; D not certain. The germline V and J ends were trimmed by 1 base and 6 bases, with 11 bases remaining between them. Germline lookup yields CDR1 LNHDA and CDR2 SQIVND (reference sequence). CDR3 size: 14 residues. The DNA for the CDR3 is TGTGCCAGTAGTATAGGGGTGGGCAGGGATACGCAGTATTTT. Translated, it gives CASSIGVGRDTQYF.